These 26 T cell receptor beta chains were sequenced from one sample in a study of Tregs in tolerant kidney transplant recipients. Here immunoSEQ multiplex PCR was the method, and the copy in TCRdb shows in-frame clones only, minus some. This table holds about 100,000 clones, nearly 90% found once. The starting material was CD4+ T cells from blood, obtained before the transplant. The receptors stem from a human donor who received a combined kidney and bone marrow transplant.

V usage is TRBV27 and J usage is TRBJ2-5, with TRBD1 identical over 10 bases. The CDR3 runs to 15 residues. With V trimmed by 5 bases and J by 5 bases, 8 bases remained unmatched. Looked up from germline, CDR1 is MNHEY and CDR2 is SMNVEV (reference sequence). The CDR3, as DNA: TGTGCCAGCAGTCCCCTGGGACAGGGGTGGGAGACCCAGTACTTC. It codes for CASSPLGQGWETQYF.

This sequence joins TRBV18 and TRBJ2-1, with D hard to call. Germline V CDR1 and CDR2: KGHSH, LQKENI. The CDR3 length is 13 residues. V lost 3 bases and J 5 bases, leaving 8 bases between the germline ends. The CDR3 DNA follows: TGTGCCAGCTCACCCGACAAGAACAATGAGCAGTTCTTC. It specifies CASSPDKNNEQFF.

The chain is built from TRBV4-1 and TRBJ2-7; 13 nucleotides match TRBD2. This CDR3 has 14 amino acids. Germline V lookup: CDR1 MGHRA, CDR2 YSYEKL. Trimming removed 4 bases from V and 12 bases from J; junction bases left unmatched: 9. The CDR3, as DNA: TGCGCCAGCAGCCTGGCCGGGACTAGCGGGGCTTGGTACTTC. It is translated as CASSLAGTSGAWYF.

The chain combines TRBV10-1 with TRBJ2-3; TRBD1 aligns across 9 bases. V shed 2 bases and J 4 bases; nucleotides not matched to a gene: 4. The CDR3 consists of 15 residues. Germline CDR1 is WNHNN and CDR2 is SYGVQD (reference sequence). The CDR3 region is CASSELQGASDTQYF. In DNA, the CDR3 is TGCGCCAGCAGTGAGCTACAGGGGGCATCAGATACGCAGTATTTT.

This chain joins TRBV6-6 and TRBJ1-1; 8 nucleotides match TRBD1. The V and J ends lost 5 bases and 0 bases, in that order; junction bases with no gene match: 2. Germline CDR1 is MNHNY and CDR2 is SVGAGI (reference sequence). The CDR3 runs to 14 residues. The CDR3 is CASSRGQVNTEAFF. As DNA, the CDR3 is TGTGCCAGCAGTCGGGGACAGGTGAACACTGAAGCTTTCTTT.

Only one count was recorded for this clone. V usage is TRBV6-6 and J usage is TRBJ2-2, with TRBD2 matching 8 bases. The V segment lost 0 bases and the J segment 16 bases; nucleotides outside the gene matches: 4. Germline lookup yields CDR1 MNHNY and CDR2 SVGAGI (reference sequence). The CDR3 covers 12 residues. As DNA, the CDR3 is TGTGCCAGCAGTTACTCGGCGGGGGGCCCGTTTTTT. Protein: CASSYSAGGPFF.

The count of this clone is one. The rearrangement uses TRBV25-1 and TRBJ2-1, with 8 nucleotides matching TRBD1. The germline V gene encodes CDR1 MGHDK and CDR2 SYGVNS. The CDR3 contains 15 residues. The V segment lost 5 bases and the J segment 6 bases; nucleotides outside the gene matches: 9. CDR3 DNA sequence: TGTGCCAGCAGTAGCCCCGCGACAGGGGCCAATGAGCAGTTCTTC. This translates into CASSSPATGANEQFF.

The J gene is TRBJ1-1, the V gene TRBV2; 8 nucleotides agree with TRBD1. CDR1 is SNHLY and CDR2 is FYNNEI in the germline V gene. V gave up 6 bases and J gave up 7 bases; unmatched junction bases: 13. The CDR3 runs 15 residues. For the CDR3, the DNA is TGTGCCAGCAGCTCCGACAGGGGCCGCACCGTTGAAGCTTTCTTT. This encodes CASSSDRGRTVEAFF.

The CDR3 DNA sequence: TGTGCCAGCAGCCCCCGTCGGGGCACAGGGTACGAGCAGTACTTC. Its translation is CASSPRRGTGYEQYF. The genes are TRBV5-4 and TRBJ2-7; possibly TRBD1 for D (6 bases). Germline CDR1 is SGHNT and CDR2 is YYREEE (reference sequence). Trimming left V 4 bases short and J 4 bases short, with 18 bases between. The CDR3 sequence is 15 residues long.

The CDR3 is CASSHPHKGGTPSRRRDTQYF. The CDR3 DNA sequence: TGCGCCAGCAGCCACCCCCACAAAGGCGGCACCCCATCTAGAAGGAGAGATACGCAGTATTTT. The chain uses TRBV4-1 and TRBJ2-3, with D uncertain. Germline V gene lookup returns CDR1 MGHRA and CDR2 YSYEKL. V was cut by 3 bases and J by 5 bases, with 33 bases left in between. This CDR3 spans 21 amino acids.

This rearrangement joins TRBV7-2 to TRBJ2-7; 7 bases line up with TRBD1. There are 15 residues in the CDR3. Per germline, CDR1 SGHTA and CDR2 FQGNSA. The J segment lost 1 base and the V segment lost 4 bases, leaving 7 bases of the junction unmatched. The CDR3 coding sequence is TGTGCCAGCAGCTGGGTTCCGGACAGGTCCTACGAGCAGTACTTC. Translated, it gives CASSWVPDRSYEQYF.

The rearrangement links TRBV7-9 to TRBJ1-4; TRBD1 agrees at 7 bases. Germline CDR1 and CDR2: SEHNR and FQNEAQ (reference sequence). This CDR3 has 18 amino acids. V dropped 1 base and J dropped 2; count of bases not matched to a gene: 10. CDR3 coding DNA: TGTGCCAGCAGCTTAGTGATCAATGCGGGACAGACTAATGAAAAACTGTTTTTT. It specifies CASSLVINAGQTNEKLFF.

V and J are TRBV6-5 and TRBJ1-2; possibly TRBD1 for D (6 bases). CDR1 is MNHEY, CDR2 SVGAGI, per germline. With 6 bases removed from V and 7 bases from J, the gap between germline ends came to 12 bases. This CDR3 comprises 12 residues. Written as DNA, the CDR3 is TGTGCCAGCAGGGGGGGGCTGCGTGGCTACACCTTC. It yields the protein CASRGGLRGYTF.

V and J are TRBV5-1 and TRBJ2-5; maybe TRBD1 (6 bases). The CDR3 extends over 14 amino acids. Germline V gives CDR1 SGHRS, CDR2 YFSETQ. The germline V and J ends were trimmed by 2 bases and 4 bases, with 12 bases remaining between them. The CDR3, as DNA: TGCGCCAGCAGCTTCTCAGGGGTGCGAGAGACCCAGTACTTC. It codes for CASSFSGVRETQYF. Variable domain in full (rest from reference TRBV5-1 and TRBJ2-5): KAGVTQTPRYLIKTRGQQVTLSCSPISGHRSVSWYQQTPGQGLQFLFEYFSETQRNKGNFPGRFSGRQFSNSRSEMNVSTLELGDSALYLCASSFSGVRETQYFGPGTRLLVL.

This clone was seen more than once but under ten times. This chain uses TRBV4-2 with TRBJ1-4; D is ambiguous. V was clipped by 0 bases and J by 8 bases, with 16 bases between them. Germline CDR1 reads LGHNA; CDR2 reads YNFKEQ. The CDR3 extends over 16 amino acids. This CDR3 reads CASSQEPGVVGEKLFF. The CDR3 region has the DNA TGTGCCAGCAGCCAAGAGCCGGGTGTAGTAGGCGAAAAACTGTTTTTT.

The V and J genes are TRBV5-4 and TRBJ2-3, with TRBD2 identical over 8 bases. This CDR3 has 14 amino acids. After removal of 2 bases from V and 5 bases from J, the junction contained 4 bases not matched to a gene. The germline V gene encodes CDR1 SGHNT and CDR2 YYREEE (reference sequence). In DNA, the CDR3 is TGTGCCAGCAGCTTACGGGGGGGGCAAGATACGCAGTATTTT. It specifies CASSLRGGQDTQYF.

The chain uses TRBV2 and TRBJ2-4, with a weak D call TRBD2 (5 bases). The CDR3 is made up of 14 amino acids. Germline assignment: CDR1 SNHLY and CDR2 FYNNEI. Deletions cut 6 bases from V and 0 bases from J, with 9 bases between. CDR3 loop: CASRRTEAKNIQYF. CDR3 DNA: TGTGCCAGCAGACGGACTGAAGCCAAAAACATTCAGTACTTC.

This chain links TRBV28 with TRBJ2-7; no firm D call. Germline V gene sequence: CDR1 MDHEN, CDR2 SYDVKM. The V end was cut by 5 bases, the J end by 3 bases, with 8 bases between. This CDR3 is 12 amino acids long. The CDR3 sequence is CASSPRLYEQYF. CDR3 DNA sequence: TGTGCCAGCAGTCCACGACTCTACGAGCAGTACTTC.

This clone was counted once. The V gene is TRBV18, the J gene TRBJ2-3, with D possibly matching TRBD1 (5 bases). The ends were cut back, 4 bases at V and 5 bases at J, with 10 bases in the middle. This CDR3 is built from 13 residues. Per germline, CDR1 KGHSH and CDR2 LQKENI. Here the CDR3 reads CASSLAGQDTQYF. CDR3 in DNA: TGTGCCAGCTCACTGGCAGGGCAAGATACGCAGTATTTT.

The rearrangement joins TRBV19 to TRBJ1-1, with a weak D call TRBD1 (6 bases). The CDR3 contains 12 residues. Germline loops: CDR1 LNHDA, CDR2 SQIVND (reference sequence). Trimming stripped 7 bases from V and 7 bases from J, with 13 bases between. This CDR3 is CASIGGPHEAFF. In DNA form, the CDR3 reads TGTGCCAGTATAGGGGGTCCCCATGAAGCTTTCTTT.

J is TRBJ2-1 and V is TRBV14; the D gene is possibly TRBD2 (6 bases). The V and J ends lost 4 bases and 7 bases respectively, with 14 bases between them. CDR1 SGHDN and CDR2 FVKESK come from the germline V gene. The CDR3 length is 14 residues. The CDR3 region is CASSLSGVGNEQFF. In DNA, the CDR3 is TGTGCCAGCAGCCTATCGGGAGTGGGTAATGAGCAGTTCTTC.

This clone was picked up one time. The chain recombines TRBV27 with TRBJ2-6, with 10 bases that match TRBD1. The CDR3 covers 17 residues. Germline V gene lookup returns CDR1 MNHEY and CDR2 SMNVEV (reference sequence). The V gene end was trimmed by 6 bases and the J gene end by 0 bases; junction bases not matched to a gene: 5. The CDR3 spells CASSPGQGISGANVLTF. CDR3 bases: TGTGCCAGCAGCCCGGGACAGGGGATCTCTGGGGCCAACGTCCTGACTTTC.

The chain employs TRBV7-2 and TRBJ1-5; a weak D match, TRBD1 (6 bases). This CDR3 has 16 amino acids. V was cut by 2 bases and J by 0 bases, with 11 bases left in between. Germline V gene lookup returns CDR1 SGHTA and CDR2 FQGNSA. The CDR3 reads CASSLSTGASNQPQHF. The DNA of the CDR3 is TGTGCCAGCAGCTTATCGACAGGAGCTAGCAATCAGCCCCAGCATTTT.

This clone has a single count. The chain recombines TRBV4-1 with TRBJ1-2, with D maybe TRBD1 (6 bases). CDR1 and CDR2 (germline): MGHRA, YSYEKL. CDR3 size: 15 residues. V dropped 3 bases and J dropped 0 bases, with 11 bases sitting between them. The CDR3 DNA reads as TGCGCCAGCAGCCAGCACAGGGATCCTAACTATGGCTACACCTTC. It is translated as CASSQHRDPNYGYTF.

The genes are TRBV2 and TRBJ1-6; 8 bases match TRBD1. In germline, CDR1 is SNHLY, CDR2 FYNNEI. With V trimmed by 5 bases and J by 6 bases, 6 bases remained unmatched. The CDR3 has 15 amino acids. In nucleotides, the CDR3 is TGTGCCAGCAGTTTACGACAGGGGACTAATTCACCCCTCCACTTT. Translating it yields CASSLRQGTNSPLHF.

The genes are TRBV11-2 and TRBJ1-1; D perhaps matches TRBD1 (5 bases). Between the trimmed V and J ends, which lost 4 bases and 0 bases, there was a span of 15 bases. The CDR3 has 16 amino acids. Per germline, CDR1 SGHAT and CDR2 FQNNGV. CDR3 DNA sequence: TGTGCCAGCAGCTCAATTAGGGGTCCGGTGAACACTGAAGCTTTCTTT. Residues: CASSSIRGPVNTEAFF.